The source of this T cell receptor (beta chain) is a study of blood T cell repertoires in COVID-19. Across the whole study: T cells, B-cell-depleted T cells, or PBMCs supplied cDNA or gDNA.

The V gene's germline CDR1 is SEHNR and CDR2 FQNEAQ (reference sequence). J lost 15 bases, V lost 3 bases, and 11 bases had no gene match. This CDR3 comprises 13 residues. This clone was found once. Using immunoSEQ multiplex PCR, the repertoire was profiled, and TCRdb retains in-frame clones only, with some absent. Among 200,000 or so clones listed, approximately 84% were seen once. The J gene is TRBJ2-1, the V gene TRBV7-9; 7 nucleotides line up with TRBD1. The sequencing input was peripheral blood. The origin of this receptor is a human donor with acute or convalescent COVID-19. The donor label of this sample is uncertain. CDR3 sequence: CASSLGAGTVVFF. CDR3 in DNA: TGTGCCAGCAGCTTGGGAGCCGGGACAGTTGTGTTCTTC.